These T cell receptor beta chains were read from a single sample in a study of glioma-infiltrating T cells. Each CDR3 protein gets one entry after TCRdb re-called the multiplex PCR reads with MiXCR. The sample lists more than 110,000 distinct CDR3 sequences; about two fifths were seen once. Sequenced sample: glioma tissue, nonneoplastic brain tissue, or PBMCs (not recorded which). The receptor source for this set is a human donor with low-grade glioma or glioblastoma, undergoing nonglioma brain surgery, or in good health (not recorded which). Each CDR3 is given without its conserved first and last residue. Clone size is shown for a subset of rows, as once, few, many or a class of expanded clone.

NA	TRBV11-2	TRBJ2-1	ASSFMVSYNEQF
NA	TRBV6-2/TRBV6-3	TRBJ2-1	ASSYYNLLLAGDYDEQF
few	TRBV24-1	TRBJ2-5	ATSDGILETQY
NA	TRBV28	TRBJ1-1	ASSPLQLRLNTEAF
few	TRBV6-1	TRBJ2-5	ASRLYSSLAQY
many	TRBV15	TRBJ1-5	ATSRGNTKSNQPQH
many	TRBV12-3/TRBV12-4	TRBJ1-1	ASSFGENTEAF
NA	TRBV10-3	TRBJ2-3	AIMSADTQY
many	TRBV20-1	TRBJ2-1	SARDPGLAYNEQF
NA	TRBV28	TRBJ2-7	ASSLLDSYEQY
NA	TRBV4-1	TRBJ1-2	ASSHLTRQASNYGYT
few	TRBV7-3	TRBJ2-1	ASSLGGSLDEQF
few	TRBV6-1	TRBJ1-1	ASSWDRANTEAF
few	TRBV20-1	TRBJ2-1	SAYSGRYNEQF
few	TRBV6-6	TRBJ1-6	ASSYSTSPPNSPLH
few	TRBV6-1	TRBJ1-1	ASRTTGVTEAF
NA	TRBV7-7	TRBJ2-5	ASSFGTMTQY
NA	TRBV5-4	TRBJ1-1	ASSLPGQEAF
NA	TRBV28	TRBJ1-5	ASSSKDRGNQPQH
NA	TRBV6-6	TRBJ1-3	ASSLTGNTIY
NA	TRBV29-1	TRBJ1-2	SVGSRYYGYT
NA	TRBV6-1	TRBJ2-5	ASSVLAGGPQETQY
few	TRBV6-6	TRBJ1-6	ASSYSILFSPLH
few	TRBV10-3	TRBJ2-1	AISEDSGSDEQF
once	TRBV6-1	TRBJ2-1	ASRDRVWGETQF
once	TRBV9	TRBJ1-2	ASRDADGYT
NA	TRBV6-1	TRBJ2-1	ASIDQRSSYNEQF
many	TRBV28	TRBJ2-3	ASSGASSDTQY
few	TRBV15	TRBJ2-2	ATRPRTGVAGELF
NA	TRBV12-3/TRBV12-4	TRBJ2-1	ASRPGAPAVYNEQF
NA	TRBV19	TRBJ1-5	ASTNRVYNQPQH
NA	TRBV6-1	TRBJ2-3	ASSESRGSTDTQY
NA	TRBV7-2	TRBJ2-3	ASSLSGGTDTQY
few	TRBV6-1	TRBJ2-1	ASNDSPSNEQF
NA	TRBV20-1	TRBJ2-7	SARFSASGQY
few	TRBV4-2	TRBJ1-1	ASSWVSSTEAF
many	TRBV10-2	TRBJ2-3	ASAYSGSTDTQY
few	TRBV20-1	TRBJ1-3	SARGTGGPSGNTIY
NA	TRBV20-1	TRBJ2-7	SAREGSSYEQY
many	TRBV6-2/TRBV6-3	TRBJ1-1	ASSYSRQNEAF
NA	TRBV12-3/TRBV12-4	TRBJ1-3	ASTTNPGNTIY
NA	TRBV6-6	TRBJ2-7	ASSYSGGNAYEQY
few	TRBV20-1	TRBJ2-7	SAGPSWEQY
few	TRBV2	TRBJ2-3	ASSLAGAGPDTQY
NA	TRBV7-9	TRBJ2-2	ASLGNRRNTGELF
few	TRBV14	TRBJ1-1	ASSYGTGGTEAF